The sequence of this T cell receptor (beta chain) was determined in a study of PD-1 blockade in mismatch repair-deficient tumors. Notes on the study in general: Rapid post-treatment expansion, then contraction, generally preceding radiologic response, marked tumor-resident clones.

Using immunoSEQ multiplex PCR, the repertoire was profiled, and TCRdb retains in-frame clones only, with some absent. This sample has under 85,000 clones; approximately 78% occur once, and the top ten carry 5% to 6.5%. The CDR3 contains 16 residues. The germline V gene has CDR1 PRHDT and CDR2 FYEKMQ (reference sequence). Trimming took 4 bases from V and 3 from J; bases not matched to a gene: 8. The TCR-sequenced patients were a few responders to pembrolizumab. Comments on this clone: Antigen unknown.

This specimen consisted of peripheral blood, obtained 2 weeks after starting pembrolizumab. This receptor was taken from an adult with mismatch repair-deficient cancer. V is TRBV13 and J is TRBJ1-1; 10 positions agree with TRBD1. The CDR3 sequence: CASSSSRDRGDTEAFF. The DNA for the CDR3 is TGTGCCAGCAGCTCCTCCCGGGACAGGGGAGACACTGAAGCTTTCTTT.